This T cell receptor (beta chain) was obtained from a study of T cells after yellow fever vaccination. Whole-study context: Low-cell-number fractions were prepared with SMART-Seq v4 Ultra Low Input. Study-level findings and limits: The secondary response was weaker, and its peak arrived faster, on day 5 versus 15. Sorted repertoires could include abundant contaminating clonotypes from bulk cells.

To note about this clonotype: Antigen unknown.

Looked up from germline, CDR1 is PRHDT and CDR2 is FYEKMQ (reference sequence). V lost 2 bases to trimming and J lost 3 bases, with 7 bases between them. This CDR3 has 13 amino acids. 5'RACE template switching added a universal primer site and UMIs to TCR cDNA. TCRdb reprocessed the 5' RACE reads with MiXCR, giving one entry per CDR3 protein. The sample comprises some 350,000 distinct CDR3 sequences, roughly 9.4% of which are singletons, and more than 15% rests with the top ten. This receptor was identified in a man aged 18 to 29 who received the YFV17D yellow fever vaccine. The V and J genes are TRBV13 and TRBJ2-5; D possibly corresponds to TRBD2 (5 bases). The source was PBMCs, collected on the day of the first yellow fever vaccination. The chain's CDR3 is CASSLWEKETQYF. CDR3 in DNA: TGTGCCAGCAGCTTATGGGAGAAAGAGACCCAGTACTTC.